Presented here are 11 T cell receptor beta chains from one specimen sequenced in a study of pediatric ulcerative colitis. The method was immunoSEQ multiplex PCR; TCRdb's version includes in-frame clones alone and lacks a portion of them. The repertoire holds tens of thousands of clones, with roughly 70% as singletons. The rectum was sampled with one to two pinch biopsies at colonoscopy. The sequencing input was gut tissue. The receptor source for this set is a boy between 10 and 17 years old with severe ulcerative colitis.

The V call is TRBV11-2, the J call TRBJ2-2; D tentatively fits TRBD1 or TRBD2 (6 bases each). V was trimmed by 3 bases and J by 6 bases, leaving 14 bases between them. The germline gives CDR1 SGHAT, CDR2 FQNNGV. This CDR3 contains 15 residues. The CDR3 protein is CASSFQWGASGELFF. As DNA, the CDR3 is TGTGCCAGCAGCTTCCAGTGGGGGGCCTCCGGGGAGCTGTTTTTT.

The chain recombines TRBV6-5 with TRBJ2-1; D gene unclear. Trimming cost V 6 bases and J 3 bases, with 12 bases left between them. The CDR3 sequence is 14 residues long. Germline values: CDR1 MNHEY, CDR2 SVGAGI. The CDR3 DNA reads as TGTGCCAGCAGGGTCCCCGGCGGCTACAATGAGCAGTTCTTC. Translated, it gives CASRVPGGYNEQFF.

V gene TRBV29-1 combines with J gene TRBJ2-2; the D gene is possibly TRBD1 (5 bases). V was trimmed by 1 base and J by 5 bases, leaving 14 bases between them. Germline CDR1 SQVTM, CDR2 ANQGSEA. CDR3 size: 15 residues. The CDR3: CSVEVAQGRTGELFF. CDR3 coding DNA: TGCAGCGTTGAAGTAGCTCAGGGCCGAACCGGGGAGCTGTTTTTT.

This chain links TRBV9 with TRBJ2-3; the D gene could be TRBD1 or TRBD2 (5 bases each). Trimming took off 3 bases at V and 0 bases at J, with 11 bases between the two ends. Germline values: CDR1 SGDLS, CDR2 YYNGEE. CDR3 length: 15 residues. The chain's CDR3 is CASSDRRDSTDTQYF. CDR3 coding DNA: TGTGCCAGCAGCGACCGCCGGGACAGCACAGATACGCAGTATTTT.

This clone has more than one count but fewer than ten. The chain is built from TRBV19 and TRBJ1-5; D perhaps matches TRBD1 (5 bases). The CDR3 runs to 14 residues. V gave up 10 bases and J gave up 5 bases, with 18 bases separating them. CDR1 is LNHDA, CDR2 SQIVND, per germline (reference sequence). The CDR3 bases are TGTGCCACCCGAAGCCAGGGTTATGATCAGCCCCAGCATTTT. Its protein is CATRSQGYDQPQHF.

The chain employs TRBV25-1 and TRBJ2-3; D not certain. Germline V lookup: CDR1 MGHDK, CDR2 SYGVNS. The CDR3 consists of 12 residues. The ends were cut back, 3 bases at V and 6 bases at J, with 7 bases in the middle. The CDR3 nucleotides read TGTGCCAGCAGTGATAGCCGGGATACGCAGTATTTT. Protein sequence: CASSDSRDTQYF.

The chain employs TRBV29-1 and TRBJ2-7, with 8 bases aligning to TRBD1. With V trimmed by 6 bases and J by 4 bases, 8 bases remained unmatched. CDR3 size: 13 residues. Germline-derived CDR1 and CDR2 are SQVTM and ANQGSEA. This CDR3 reads CSVARGLKYEQYF. In nucleotides, the CDR3 is TGCAGCGTCGCCAGGGGGCTGAAGTACGAGCAGTACTTC.

This chain connects TRBV18 to TRBJ1-5; TRBD1 agrees at 9 bases. V lost 3 bases and J lost 4; bases outside the gene matches: 7. Germline lookup yields CDR1 KGHSH and CDR2 LQKENI. This CDR3 has 16 amino acids. CDR3 sequence (DNA): TGTGCCAGCTCACCTTTCGGACAGGGGTATAATCAGCCCCAGCATTTT. It is translated as CASSPFGQGYNQPQHF. Complete variable domain (other parts from reference TRBV18 and TRBJ1-5): NAGVMQNPRHLVRRRGQEARLRCSPMKGHSHVYWYRQLPEEGLKFMVYLQKENIIDESGMPKERFSAEFPKEGPSILRIQQVVRGDSAAYFCASSPFGQGYNQPQHFGDGTRLSIL.

This clone was seen more than once but under ten times. The chain is built from TRBV6-5 and TRBJ1-1; D might be TRBD1 (6 bases). The CDR3 runs to 14 residues. Deletions cut 6 bases from V and 7 bases from J, with 18 bases between. Germline V gene lookup returns CDR1 MNHEY and CDR2 SVGAGI. CDR3 region: CASRMKMDSIEAFF. For the CDR3, the DNA is TGTGCCAGCAGGATGAAAATGGACAGCATTGAAGCTTTCTTT.

This chain links TRBV11-3 with TRBJ2-7; D call uncertain. Germline V gene sequence: CDR1 SGHNT, CDR2 YENEEA. This CDR3 region has 12 residues. Trimming shortened V by 4 bases and J by 3 bases, and 7 bases separated the two germline ends. The CDR3 loop reads CASSSTGYEQYF. CDR3 coding DNA: TGTGCCAGCAGCTCGACGGGCTACGAGCAGTACTTC.

The gene calls are TRBV10-2 and TRBJ2-1; D possibly corresponds to TRBD2 (6 bases). In germline, CDR1 is WSHSY, CDR2 SAAADI. This CDR3 comprises 15 residues. V was trimmed by 3 bases and J by 4 bases, leaving 13 bases between them. This chain's CDR3 is CASSDLGGGYNEQFF. CDR3 nucleotides: TGCGCCAGCAGTGATCTGGGGGGTGGGTACAATGAGCAGTTCTTC.